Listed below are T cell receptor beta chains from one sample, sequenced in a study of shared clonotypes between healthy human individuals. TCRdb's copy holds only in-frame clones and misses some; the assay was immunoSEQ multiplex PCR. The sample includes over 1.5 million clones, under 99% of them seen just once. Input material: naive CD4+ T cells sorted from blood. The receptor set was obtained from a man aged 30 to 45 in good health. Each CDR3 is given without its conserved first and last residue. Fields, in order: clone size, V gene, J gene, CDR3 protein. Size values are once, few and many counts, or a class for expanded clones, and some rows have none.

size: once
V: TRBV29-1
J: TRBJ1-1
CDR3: SVESRVLNTEAF

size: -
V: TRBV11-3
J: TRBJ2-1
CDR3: ASSLLYNEQF

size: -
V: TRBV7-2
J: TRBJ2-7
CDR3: ASSPYSGGSYEQY

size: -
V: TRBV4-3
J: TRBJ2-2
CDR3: ASSQDSTNTGELF

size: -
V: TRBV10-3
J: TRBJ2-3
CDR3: AIRVTDTQY

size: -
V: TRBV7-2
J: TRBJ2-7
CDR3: ASSVTSGSSYEQY

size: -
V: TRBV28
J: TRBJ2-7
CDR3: ASSWRDRAAYEQY

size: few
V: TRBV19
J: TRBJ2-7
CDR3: ATSGGSYEQY

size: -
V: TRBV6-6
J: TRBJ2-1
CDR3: ASSYTSQGSNEQF

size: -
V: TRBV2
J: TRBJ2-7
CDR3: ASRDGTSGPGGEQY

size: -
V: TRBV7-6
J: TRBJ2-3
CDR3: ASTTGTGLWETQY

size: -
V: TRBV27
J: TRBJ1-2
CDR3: ASSFLPLGVGNYGYT

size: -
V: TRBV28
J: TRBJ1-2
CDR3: ASHRSSNYGYT

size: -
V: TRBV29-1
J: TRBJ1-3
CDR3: SVARTATSGNTIY

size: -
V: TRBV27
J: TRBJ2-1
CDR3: ASSPLPSSGAGDEQF

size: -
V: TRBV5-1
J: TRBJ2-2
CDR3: ASSMETNTGELF

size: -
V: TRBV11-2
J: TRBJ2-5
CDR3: ASSAPTGTSGRAAFQY

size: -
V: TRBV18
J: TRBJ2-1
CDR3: ASSPTQAGSSYNEQF

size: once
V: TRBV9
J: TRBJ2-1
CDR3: ASSPTVSSYNEQF

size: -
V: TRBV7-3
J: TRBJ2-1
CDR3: ASSLGSGRARAHEQF

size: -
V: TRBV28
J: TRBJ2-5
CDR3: ASSLGQGGNGKTQY

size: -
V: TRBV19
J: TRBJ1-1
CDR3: ASSTPATEAF

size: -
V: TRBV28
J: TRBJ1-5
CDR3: ATCGTPGIVPQH

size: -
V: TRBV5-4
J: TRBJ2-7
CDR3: ASSSRVNGNEQY

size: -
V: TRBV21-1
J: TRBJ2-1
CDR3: ASSYPSSHNEQF

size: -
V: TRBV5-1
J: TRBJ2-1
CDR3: ASSMPTGTAYNEQF

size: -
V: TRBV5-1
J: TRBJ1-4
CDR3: ASFSSPATNEKLF

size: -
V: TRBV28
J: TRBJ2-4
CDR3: ASSLPQGDIQY

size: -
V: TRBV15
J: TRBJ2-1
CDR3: ATSRDSPALTYNEQF

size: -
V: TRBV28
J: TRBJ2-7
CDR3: ASSSGADYEQY